This is a list of T cell receptor beta chains from one sample in a study of T cell responses to AZD1222 COVID-19 vaccine. Only in-frame clones appear in the TCRdb table, and some are missing; sequencing was by immunoSEQ multiplex PCR. Here the sample spans hundreds of thousands of clones, about 93% being singletons. Sequenced material: peripheral blood, taken on day 0 of MenACWY control vaccination. These receptors were obtained from an adult in good health. Each CDR3 is given without its conserved first and last residue. Size tells how often a clone was seen (once, few, many) or the class of an expanded clone, and some rows leave it out.

-	TRBV2	11	TRBJ1-1	ASSPPLNTEAF
-	TRBV6-5	12	TRBJ1-6	ASSYREDNSPLH
-	TRBV29-1	10	TRBJ1-1	SVDQGATEAF
-	TRBV19	13	TRBJ1-6	ASGGQGLGNSPLH
-	TRBV6-5	10	TRBJ2-7	ASSQGRPEQY
-	TRBV27	11	TRBJ1-1	ASSRDIGTEAF
-	TRBV7-2	14	TRBJ1-5	ASSLDAGGSNQPQH
-	TRBV6-5	11	TRBJ2-2	ASGDTGSGELF
-	TRBV30	12	TRBJ1-5	AWSVLRSNQPQH
-	TRBV28	12	TRBJ2-1	ASSLTGILSEQF
-	TRBV28	9	TRBJ2-1	ASMTRNEQF
once	TRBV5-1	14	TRBJ1-6	ASSPLQGASNSPLH
-	TRBV15	13	TRBJ1-5	ATSRAGRGNQPQH
-	TRBV5-1	14	TRBJ2-2	ASSWGQGKNTGELF
once	TRBV7-8	12	TRBJ1-2	ASSRQGASYGYT
few	TRBV3-1/TRBV3-2	10	TRBJ2-5	ASSYRPKTQY
-	TRBV6-5	12	TRBJ2-3	ASGASGSTDTQY
-	TRBV19	18	TRBJ2-1	ASSTRKIGALGLGNNEQF
-	TRBV5-4	12	TRBJ2-7	ASSVGQSSYEQY
-	TRBV6-4	12	TRBJ1-2	ASSDTGGDYGYT
once	TRBV3-1/TRBV3-2	10	TRBJ2-1	ASSPPKGEQF
-	TRBV10-1	12	TRBJ1-5	ASSESTANQPQH
-	TRBV12-3/TRBV12-4	11	TRBJ2-1	ASSGQSYNEQF
-	TRBV19	12	TRBJ2-3	ASSPPGQGGTQY
-	TRBV19	12	TRBJ1-1	ASSTPARERIAF
once	TRBV7-3	12	TRBJ1-2	ASSPGRAGYGYT
-	TRBV4-2	13	TRBJ2-7	ASSQGYREAYEQY
-	TRBV24-1	11	TRBJ1-6	ATSSSYNSPLH
-	TRBV6-5	12	TRBJ1-1	ASSPGLGGTEAF
-	TRBV4-3	14	TRBJ2-6	ASSQGRLSGANVLT
-	TRBV12-3/TRBV12-4	10	TRBJ2-7	ASSTLRYEQY
-	TRBV4-3	11	TRBJ1-2	ASSPGTVYGYT
-	TRBV5-4	12	TRBJ1-1	ASSLNSDNTEAF
-	TRBV3-1/TRBV3-2	10	TRBJ2-3	ASSPGGDTQY
-	TRBV7-3	13	TRBJ2-3	ASSSKGQSTDTQY
-	TRBV18	12	TRBJ1-3	ASSPGPSGNTIY
-	TRBV30	11	TRBJ2-7	AWAPGMTYEQY
-	TRBV6-1	14	TRBJ1-1	ASSAPPGRLNTEAF
-	TRBV30	10	TRBJ2-7	AWSLQGAEQY
few	TRBV7-2	12	TRBJ2-7	ASSPRTSGYEQY
-	TRBV4-3	17	TRBJ2-3	ASSQDMTSGGAPTDTQY
-	TRBV30	11	TRBJ1-2	AWNARVGYGYT
-	TRBV24-1	13	TRBJ2-5	ATSDPGEGGETQY
-	TRBV2	13	TRBJ1-4	ASSDQGAGNEKLF
-	TRBV2	13	TRBJ2-6	ASSELRSGANVLT
few	TRBV7-2	12	TRBJ2-1	ASSLGQRYNEQF
-	TRBV15	17	TRBJ1-4	ATSVRAGTGRGVREKLF
-	TRBV27	10	TRBJ1-4	ASRAPTGKLF
-	TRBV20-1	9	TRBJ2-5	SARMQETQY
-	TRBV30	9	TRBJ1-1	AQHGVAEAF
few	TRBV24-1	14	TRBJ2-2	ATSDPGQGALGELF
-	TRBV18	13	TRBJ1-4	ASPGISGANEKLF
-	TRBV15	14	TRBJ1-4	ATSRDLYGTGEKLF
-	TRBV2	12	TRBJ2-1	ASRPGLAGGEKF
-	TRBV30	13	TRBJ2-7	AWSGSGGGSYEQY
-	TRBV3-1/TRBV3-2	12	TRBJ1-3	ASSQGSAGNTIY
-	TRBV24-1	16	TRBJ2-1	ATSDPRDRGQGTGEQF
-	TRBV4-1	14	TRBJ2-1	ASRGTSGGSYNEQF
-	TRBV19	11	TRBJ1-4	ATSDRAGEKLF
-	TRBV13	12	TRBJ1-4	ASSLRDRVGKLF